This T cell receptor (beta chain) originates from a study of blood T cell repertoires in COVID-19. The sample holds one count of this clone. Here immunoSEQ multiplex PCR was the method, and the copy in TCRdb shows in-frame clones only, minus some. The repertoire holds 95,000 to 100,000 clones, 81% seen once, with around 10% in the top ten. This CDR3 is 14 amino acids long. In germline, CDR1 is MNHNY, CDR2 SVGAGI (reference sequence). V lost 0 bases and J lost 6, with 10 bases in between. The rearrangement links TRBV6-6 to TRBJ2-3, with D hard to call. Specimen: peripheral blood. The clonotype comes from a woman aged 80 or over with acute or convalescent COVID-19. The CDR3 region has the DNA TGTGCCAGCAGTTACTCGATTAGCCAGGATACGCAGTATTTT. Its protein is CASSYSISQDTQYF.